The rows below give T cell receptor beta chains drawn from one sample of a study of STAT5B mutations in CD4+ large granular lymphocyte leukemia. Data came from immunoSEQ multiplex PCR; TCRdb stores just in-frame clones and leaves some out. The table has just over 40,000 clones, about 88% seen once. The sequencing input was CD4+ T cells from blood buffy coats. These receptors were taken from a human donor in good health. The CDR3 runs from the conserved cysteine through the conserved F or W. The order of the fields is J gene, V gene, CDR3 length, clone size, D gene, CDR3 DNA, CDR3 protein. A D gene is named only where the DNA matches it firmly. Not every row has a clone size; where given, it reads once, few, many or a size class.

j_call: TRBJ1-2; v_call: TRBV6-1; cdr3_length: 10; clone_size: .; d_call: .; cdr3_nt: TGTGCCGCGACGGGTTATGGCTACACCTTC; cdr3_aa: CAATGYGYTF
j_call: TRBJ1-4; v_call: TRBV9; cdr3_length: 16; clone_size: .; d_call: TRBD1; cdr3_nt: TGTGCCAGCAGCGAGGGGGGGACAGGGGGCGTCGAAAAACTGTTTTTT; cdr3_aa: CASSEGGTGGVEKLFF
j_call: TRBJ2-1; v_call: TRBV2; cdr3_length: 13; clone_size: .; d_call: TRBD1; cdr3_nt: TGTGCCAGCAGAGGGACAGGGTTCAATGAGCAGTTCTTC; cdr3_aa: CASRGTGFNEQFF
j_call: TRBJ2-7; v_call: TRBV7-2; cdr3_length: 12; clone_size: .; d_call: .; cdr3_nt: TGTGCCAGCAGCTTAAACCGATACGAGCAGTACTTC; cdr3_aa: CASSLNRYEQYF
j_call: TRBJ1-2; v_call: TRBV5-4; cdr3_length: 15; clone_size: .; d_call: TRBD1; cdr3_nt: TGTGCCAGCAGCTTGGAGGGGGCGCAGGTGGGTGGCTACACCTTC; cdr3_aa: CASSLEGAQVGGYTF
j_call: TRBJ1-2; v_call: TRBV19; cdr3_length: 12; clone_size: once; d_call: .; cdr3_nt: TGTGCCAGTAAACCTCGGGCATATGGCTACACCTTC; cdr3_aa: CASKPRAYGYTF
j_call: TRBJ1-2; v_call: TRBV6-6; cdr3_length: 16; clone_size: .; d_call: TRBD1; cdr3_nt: TGTGCCAGCAGTTTATTAGGACCGGGACAGGGCGATGGCTACACCTTC; cdr3_aa: CASSLLGPGQGDGYTF
j_call: TRBJ2-2; v_call: TRBV5-5; cdr3_length: 16; clone_size: .; d_call: TRBD2; cdr3_nt: TGTGCCAGCAGTGTTGGACTAGCGGAGAACACCGGGGAGCTGTTTTTT; cdr3_aa: CASSVGLAENTGELFF
j_call: TRBJ1-1; v_call: TRBV27; cdr3_length: 13; clone_size: .; d_call: .; cdr3_nt: TGTGCCAGCAGGTGGCAGGAAAACACTGAAGCTTTCTTT; cdr3_aa: CASRWQENTEAFF
j_call: TRBJ1-2; v_call: TRBV27; cdr3_length: 13; clone_size: .; d_call: TRBD1; cdr3_nt: TGTGCCAGCAGTATGACAGGGGGCTATGGCTACACCTTC; cdr3_aa: CASSMTGGYGYTF
j_call: TRBJ2-7; v_call: TRBV10-2; cdr3_length: 15; clone_size: .; d_call: .; cdr3_nt: TGCGCCAGCAGTGAAGTGTGGGGGGTTAACTACGAGCAGTACTTC; cdr3_aa: CASSEVWGVNYEQYF
j_call: TRBJ1-6; v_call: TRBV4-1; cdr3_length: 17; clone_size: .; d_call: .; cdr3_nt: TGCGCCAGCAGGTATATAGGGGGTCCCTCCTATAATTCACCCCTCCACTTT; cdr3_aa: CASRYIGGPSYNSPLHF
j_call: TRBJ1-2; v_call: TRBV7-2; cdr3_length: 14; clone_size: .; d_call: TRBD1; cdr3_nt: TGTGCCAGCAGCTCCCCGACAGGGGCGGGTGGCTACACCTTC; cdr3_aa: CASSSPTGAGGYTF
j_call: TRBJ1-1; v_call: TRBV14; cdr3_length: 15; clone_size: .; d_call: .; cdr3_nt: TGTGCCAGCAGCCAGATACAGGGTAGGCGGACTGAAGCTTTCTTT; cdr3_aa: CASSQIQGRRTEAFF
j_call: TRBJ2-2; v_call: TRBV19; cdr3_length: 15; clone_size: .; d_call: .; cdr3_nt: TGTGCCAGTAGTATTGATCTCCGGGTTACCGGGGAGCTGTTTTTT; cdr3_aa: CASSIDLRVTGELFF
j_call: TRBJ1-3; v_call: TRBV9; cdr3_length: 16; clone_size: .; d_call: .; cdr3_nt: TGTGCCAGCAGCACGTCTTTACCTGGGAAAGGAAACACCATATATTTT; cdr3_aa: CASSTSLPGKGNTIYF
j_call: TRBJ2-3; v_call: TRBV7-9; cdr3_length: 14; clone_size: .; d_call: .; cdr3_nt: TGTGCCAGCAGTTTACAGGGTATCGCAGATACGCAGTATTTT; cdr3_aa: CASSLQGIADTQYF
j_call: TRBJ2-3; v_call: TRBV7-3; cdr3_length: 15; clone_size: .; d_call: TRBD2; cdr3_nt: TGTGCCAGCAGCTTATCCGGGGGGAGCACAGATACGCAGTATTTT; cdr3_aa: CASSLSGGSTDTQYF
j_call: TRBJ1-1; v_call: TRBV5-1; cdr3_length: 14; clone_size: .; d_call: .; cdr3_nt: TGCGCCAGCAGCTTTGGCGGGGGGGGCACTGAAGCTTTCTTT; cdr3_aa: CASSFGGGGTEAFF
j_call: TRBJ1-1; v_call: TRBV28; cdr3_length: 14; clone_size: once; d_call: TRBD1; cdr3_nt: TGTGCCAGCAAACTCACCGGGACAGGGGGGTCAGCTTTCTTT; cdr3_aa: CASKLTGTGGSAFF
j_call: TRBJ2-5; v_call: TRBV15; cdr3_length: 15; clone_size: .; d_call: TRBD2; cdr3_nt: TGTGCCACCAGCAGAACTAGCGGGAGTGAGGAGACCCAGTACTTC; cdr3_aa: CATSRTSGSEETQYF
j_call: TRBJ1-4; v_call: TRBV29-1; cdr3_length: 11; clone_size: .; d_call: .; cdr3_nt: TGCAGCGTATTTGTAGGTGAAAAACTGTTTTTT; cdr3_aa: CSVFVGEKLFF
j_call: TRBJ2-7; v_call: TRBV11-3; cdr3_length: 13; clone_size: few; d_call: .; cdr3_nt: TGTGCCAGCAGCTTGGGCGGGAACTACGAGCAGTACTTC; cdr3_aa: CASSLGGNYEQYF
j_call: TRBJ1-3; v_call: TRBV5-1; cdr3_length: 14; clone_size: once; d_call: .; cdr3_nt: TGCGCCAGCAGCTCGGGAACCTCTGGAAACACCATATATTTT; cdr3_aa: CASSSGTSGNTIYF
j_call: TRBJ2-4; v_call: TRBV7-9; cdr3_length: 13; clone_size: .; d_call: TRBD1; cdr3_nt: TGTGCCAGCACCACGGGGACAGAAAACATTCAGTACTTC; cdr3_aa: CASTTGTENIQYF
j_call: TRBJ2-7; v_call: TRBV2; cdr3_length: 14; clone_size: .; d_call: .; cdr3_nt: TGTGCCAGCAGTGAGGGGCAGGGGTACCACGAGCAGTACTTC; cdr3_aa: CASSEGQGYHEQYF
j_call: TRBJ1-1; v_call: TRBV4-1; cdr3_length: 17; clone_size: .; d_call: .; cdr3_nt: TGCGCCAGCAGCCTCCTCCCGGGGGGCGCCAGCCCCACTGAAGCTTTCTTT; cdr3_aa: CASSLLPGGASPTEAFF
j_call: TRBJ1-3; v_call: TRBV6-5; cdr3_length: 15; clone_size: .; d_call: TRBD1; cdr3_nt: TGTGCCAGCAGCAGCAGTGACAGGGCCGGAAACACCATATATTTT; cdr3_aa: CASSSSDRAGNTIYF
j_call: TRBJ2-3; v_call: TRBV29-1; cdr3_length: 14; clone_size: once; d_call: .; cdr3_nt: TGCAACGTTAGGGGGCGGGACCTGATGGATACGCAGTATTTT; cdr3_aa: CNVRGRDLMDTQYF
j_call: TRBJ1-6; v_call: TRBV1; cdr3_length: 14; clone_size: .; d_call: .; cdr3_nt: TGCACCAGCCGTCCATCGGTTGCGATTTCACCCCTCCACTTT; cdr3_aa: CTSRPSVAISPLHF
j_call: TRBJ2-3; v_call: TRBV7-2; cdr3_length: 12; clone_size: .; d_call: .; cdr3_nt: TGTGCCAGCAGCATAGACACAGATACGCAGTATTTT; cdr3_aa: CASSIDTDTQYF
j_call: TRBJ1-1; v_call: TRBV9; cdr3_length: 13; clone_size: few; d_call: .; cdr3_nt: TGTGCCAGCAGCGAGTTTCAGGGAACTGAAGCTTTCTTT; cdr3_aa: CASSEFQGTEAFF
j_call: TRBJ2-7; v_call: TRBV5-1; cdr3_length: 13; clone_size: .; d_call: .; cdr3_nt: TGCGCCAGCAGCTCGGGTATTGAGCGCGAGCAGTACTTC; cdr3_aa: CASSSGIEREQYF
j_call: TRBJ2-3; v_call: TRBV29-1; cdr3_length: 13; clone_size: once; d_call: .; cdr3_nt: TGCAGCGCTATAGGGGGGGGCACAGATACGCAGTATTTT; cdr3_aa: CSAIGGGTDTQYF
j_call: TRBJ2-4; v_call: TRBV29-1; cdr3_length: 13; clone_size: .; d_call: .; cdr3_nt: TGCAGCGTTGACCAGGGAGCCAAAAACATTCAGTACTTC; cdr3_aa: CSVDQGAKNIQYF
j_call: TRBJ2-6; v_call: TRBV9; cdr3_length: 15; clone_size: .; d_call: .; cdr3_nt: TGTGCCAGCAGCGCCAGCCGGGCTGGGGCCAACGTCCTGACTTTC; cdr3_aa: CASSASRAGANVLTF
j_call: TRBJ2-1; v_call: TRBV4-1; cdr3_length: 16; clone_size: .; d_call: .; cdr3_nt: TGCGCCAGCAGCCTCGGAGGAGCTCGCTCCTACAATGAGCAGTTCTTC; cdr3_aa: CASSLGGARSYNEQFF
j_call: TRBJ2-1; v_call: TRBV7-2; cdr3_length: 13; clone_size: .; d_call: .; cdr3_nt: TGTGCCAGCAGCCCCGTCGGACATACTGAGCAGTTCTTC; cdr3_aa: CASSPVGHTEQFF
j_call: TRBJ2-7; v_call: TRBV27; cdr3_length: 17; clone_size: .; d_call: TRBD2; cdr3_nt: TGTGCCAGCAGTTTATCCAGCGGGAGGGCTAGCTCCTACGAGCAGTACTTC; cdr3_aa: CASSLSSGRASSYEQYF
j_call: TRBJ2-1; v_call: TRBV7-7; cdr3_length: 12; clone_size: .; d_call: TRBD2; cdr3_nt: TGTGCCAGCAGCGACCGCGGGGGTAGGCAGTTCTTC; cdr3_aa: CASSDRGGRQFF
j_call: TRBJ1-5; v_call: TRBV6-1; cdr3_length: 17; clone_size: .; d_call: .; cdr3_nt: TGTGCCAGCAGTGGGCCAACAGGGAAGAGGGGCAATCAGCCCCAGCATTTT; cdr3_aa: CASSGPTGKRGNQPQHF
j_call: TRBJ1-5; v_call: TRBV5-6; cdr3_length: 16; clone_size: .; d_call: .; cdr3_nt: TGTGCCAGCAGCTGGACCGGACAATCGGGCAATCAGCCCCAGCATTTT; cdr3_aa: CASSWTGQSGNQPQHF
j_call: TRBJ1-1; v_call: TRBV2; cdr3_length: 14; clone_size: .; d_call: TRBD1; cdr3_nt: TGTGCCAGCACTAGGACAGGACGGAACACTGAAGCTTTCTTT; cdr3_aa: CASTRTGRNTEAFF